This paragraph covers one TCR beta chain sequence. What it binds is unknown. The data belong to a study of cytomegalovirus exposure and HLA in healthy donors. Study conclusions and caveats: The study labeled under 200 TCR beta chains cytomegalovirus-associated.

Use of 60 Vbeta and 13 Jbeta primers characterized the PCR. Sequencing was performed with immunoSEQ multiplex PCR; in TCRdb, only in-frame clones are kept and a portion is missing. The sample lists about 130,000 clones; approximately 81% were seen once. Germline V gene sequence: CDR1 LNHNV, CDR2 YYDKDF (reference sequence). This CDR3 is built from 15 residues. The V end lost 2 bases, the J end lost 0 bases, and 10 bases lay between the germline ends. The chain combines TRBV15 with TRBJ1-2; no clear D. Material: PBMCs. This TCR was recovered from a man aged 18 to 30 in good health and CMV-seronegative. The CDR3 region has the DNA TGTGCCACCAGCAGACCTTCGAGGGCTAACTATGGCTACACCTTC. Residues: CATSRPSRANYGYTF.